The text below deals with one TCR beta chain. Libraries were prepared by immunoSEQ multiplex PCR; TCRdb keeps only in-frame clonotypes and omits some of them. The sample lists 230,000 or so clones, 70% to 90% occurring once. This entry is derived from a study of cytomegalovirus exposure and HLA in healthy donors. Germline V gene data show CDR1 as SGHTA and CDR2 as FQGTGA. V lost 3 bases, J lost 2 bases, and 7 bases lay in between. The CDR3 runs to 13 residues. Sequences were obtained from PBMCs. This sequence joins TRBV7-3 and TRBJ2-5; D is undetermined. This sequence was found in a woman aged 18-29 years in good health and CMV-seronegative. CDR3 residues: CASSFDTQETQYF. Here the CDR3 DNA reads TGTGCCAGCAGCTTTGACACACAAGAGACCCAGTACTTC.